This TCR beta chain is from a study of control samples from healthy donors and cancer patients. The CDR3 is 14 amino acids. Germline V CDR1 and CDR2: KGHDR, SFDVKD. V lost 4 bases, J lost 7 bases, and 5 bases stayed unmatched. TCRdb's copy holds only in-frame clones and misses some; the assay was immunoSEQ multiplex PCR. In the table there are 90,000 to 150,000 clones, around 89% of which are singletons. Sequences were obtained from blood. This clonotype was obtained from a man in his forties or fifties in good health. The gene calls are TRBV24-1 and TRBJ1-2, with TRBD1 matching over 10 bases. CDR3 coding DNA: TGTGCCACCAGTGACCACCGGGACAGGGGTGGCTACACCTTC. Translation gives CATSDHRDRGGYTF.